The sequence of this TCR beta chain was determined in a study of post-analysis software for immune sequencing data. Study results and limitations: TRBV segments more frequent in patients than in controls numbered five and included TRBV5-6, TRBV5-1 and TRBV20-1. Normalized Chao1 diversity was significantly reduced in patients versus controls.

The CDR3 is 13 residues long. V dropped 0 bases and J dropped 5 bases, with 5 bases sitting between them. The table lists this clonotype with a few counts. Its antigen remains unidentified. Carried by the TCR beta cDNA libraries were unique molecular identifiers. Once 1 to 10 million T cells were used, a few hundred thousand cDNA molecules resulted. MiXCR was run by TCRdb on the PCR reads, yielding one entry per CDR3 protein. The sample yields around 710,000 distinct CDR3 sequences, approximately 44% seen once. The gene calls are TRBV12-3 or TRBV12-4 and TRBJ2-1; the D is unclear. Sequenced material: blood. This sequence was found in a girl between 5 and 17 years old with multiple sclerosis. CDR3 sequence reads: CASSLAGHNEQFF. In nucleotides, the CDR3 is TGTGCCAGCAGTTTAGCCGGCCACAATGAGCAGTTCTTC.